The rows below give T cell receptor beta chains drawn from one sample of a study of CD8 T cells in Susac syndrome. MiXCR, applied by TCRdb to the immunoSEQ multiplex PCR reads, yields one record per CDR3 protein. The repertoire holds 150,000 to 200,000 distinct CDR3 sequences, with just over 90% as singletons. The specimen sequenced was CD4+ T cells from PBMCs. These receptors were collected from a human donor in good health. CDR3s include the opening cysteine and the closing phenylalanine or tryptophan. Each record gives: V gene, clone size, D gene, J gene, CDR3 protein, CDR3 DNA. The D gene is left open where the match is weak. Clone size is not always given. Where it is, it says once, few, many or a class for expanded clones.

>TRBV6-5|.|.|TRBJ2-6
CASLVPGANVLTF
TGTGCCAGCTTAGTGCCTGGGGCCAACGTCCTGACTTTC
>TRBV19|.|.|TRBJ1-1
CASKGGTEAFF
TGTGCCAGTAAGGGCGGCACTGAAGCTTTCTTT
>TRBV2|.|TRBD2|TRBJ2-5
CASRVGGAGETQYF
TGTGCCAGCAGGGTCGGGGGGGCCGGAGAGACCCAGTACTTC
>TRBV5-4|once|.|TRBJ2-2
CASSLVAGAVTGELFF
TGTGCCAGCAGCTTGGTTGCGGGGGCCGTCACCGGGGAGCTGTTTTTT
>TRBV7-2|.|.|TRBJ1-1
CASSLVGQPAFF
TGTGCCAGCAGCTTAGTGGGTCAGCCAGCTTTCTTT
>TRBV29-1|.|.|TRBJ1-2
CSVEGYDTSGYTF
TGCAGCGTTGAAGGCTATGACACGAGTGGCTACACCTTC
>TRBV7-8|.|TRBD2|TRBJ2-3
CASSPSAGGQDTQYF
TGTGCCAGCAGCCCGTCGGCGGGGGGGCAAGATACGCAGTATTTT
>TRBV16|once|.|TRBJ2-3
CASSQRASHTDTQYF
TGTGCCAGCAGCCAAAGGGCTAGCCACACAGATACGCAGTATTTT
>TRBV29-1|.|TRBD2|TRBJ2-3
CSVDGGGGTDTQYF
TGCAGCGTTGACGGTGGGGGGGGCACAGATACGCAGTATTTT
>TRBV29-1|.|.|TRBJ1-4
CSVEEARAGGREKLFF
TGCAGCGTTGAAGAGGCGCGGGCCGGAGGGAGGGAAAAACTGTTTTTT
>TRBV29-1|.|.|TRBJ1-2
CSVAPTQEWDGYTF
TGCAGCGTTGCGCCCACGCAGGAATGGGATGGCTACACCTTC
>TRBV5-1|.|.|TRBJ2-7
CASSPGVSYEQYF
TGCGCCAGCAGCCCGGGAGTCTCCTACGAGCAGTACTTC
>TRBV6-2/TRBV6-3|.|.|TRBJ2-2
CASTSGHSTGELFF
TGTGCCAGCACTTCGGGACACTCGACCGGGGAGCTGTTTTTT
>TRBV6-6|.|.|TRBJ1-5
CASSYPRKVGNQPQHF
TGTGCCAGCAGTTACCCGCGGAAAGTGGGGAATCAGCCCCAGCATTTT
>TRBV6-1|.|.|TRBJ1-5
CASKAPFVRGQPQHF
TGTGCCAGCAAGGCCCCCTTTGTCAGGGGTCAGCCCCAGCATTTT
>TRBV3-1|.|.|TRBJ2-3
CASSQVDFTDTQYF
TGTGCCAGCAGCCAAGTGGACTTCACAGATACGCAGTATTTT
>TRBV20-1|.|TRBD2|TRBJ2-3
CSASPGGGDTQYF
TGCAGTGCTAGCCCCGGGGGGGGAGATACGCAGTATTTT
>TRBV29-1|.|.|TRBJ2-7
CSVDYRRGHEQYF
TGCAGCGTTGACTATAGAAGGGGCCACGAGCAGTACTTC
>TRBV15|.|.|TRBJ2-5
CATSRARGGAAETQYF
TGTGCCACCAGCAGAGCGCGAGGGGGGGCGGCAGAGACCCAGTACTTC
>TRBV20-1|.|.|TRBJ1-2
CSAYDPNYGYTF
TGCAGTGCATATGACCCAAACTATGGCTACACCTTC
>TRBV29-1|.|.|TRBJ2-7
CSVIRDNSYEQYF
TGCAGCGTTATCCGGGACAACTCCTACGAGCAGTACTTC
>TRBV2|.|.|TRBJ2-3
CASTRPQMAQYF
TGTGCCAGCACCAGGCCCCAGATGGCGCAGTATTTT
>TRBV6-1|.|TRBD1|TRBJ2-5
CASSGWTGGETQYF
TGTGCCAGCAGTGGCTGGACAGGAGGAGAGACCCAGTACTTC
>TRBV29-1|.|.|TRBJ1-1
CSVERQLEAFF
TGCAGCGTGGAAAGACAACTAGAAGCTTTCTTT
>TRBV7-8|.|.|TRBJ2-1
CASSLERGRAGRNEQFF
TGTGCCAGCAGCTTAGAGAGGGGGAGAGCGGGTCGGAATGAGCAGTTCTTC
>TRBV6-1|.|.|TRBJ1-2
CASSVSIYNYGYTF
TGTGCCAGCAGTGTAAGCATTTACAACTATGGCTACACCTTC
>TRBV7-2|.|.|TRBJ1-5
CASSSGRQPQHF
TGTGCCAGCAGTTCTGGTCGGCAGCCCCAGCATTTT
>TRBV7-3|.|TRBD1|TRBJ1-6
CASNQDGQGNSPLHF
TGTGCCAGCAACCAAGACGGACAGGGAAATTCACCCCTCCACTTT
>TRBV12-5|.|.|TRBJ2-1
CASGLVLGGDNEQFF
TGTGCTAGTGGTTTGGTACTAGGCGGGGACAATGAGCAGTTCTTC
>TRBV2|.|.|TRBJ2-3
CASRSVGRTDTQYF
TGTGCCAGCAGGAGCGTCGGACGCACAGATACGCAGTATTTT
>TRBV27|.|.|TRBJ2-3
CASSLGRFSTDTQYF
TGTGCCAGCAGTTTAGGGCGGTTCAGCACAGATACGCAGTATTTT
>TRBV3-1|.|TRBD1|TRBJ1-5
CASSQETGGNQPQHF
TGTGCCAGCAGCCAAGAAACAGGGGGAAATCAGCCCCAGCATTTT
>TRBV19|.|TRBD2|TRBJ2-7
CASSIAGAAYEQYF
TGTGCCAGTAGTATCGCGGGAGCCGCCTACGAGCAGTACTTC
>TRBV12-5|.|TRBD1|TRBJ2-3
CASGLQGADTQYF
TGTGCTAGTGGTTTACAGGGGGCAGATACGCAGTATTTT
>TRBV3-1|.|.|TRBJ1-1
CASSPTGIGGVNTEAFF
TGTGCCAGCAGCCCCACAGGGATCGGGGGGGTGAACACTGAAGCTTTCTTT
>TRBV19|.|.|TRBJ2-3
CASSKGNADTQYF
TGTGCCAGTAGTAAGGGGAACGCAGATACGCAGTATTTT
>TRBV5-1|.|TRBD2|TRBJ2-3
CASSLAPQRGGTDTQYF
TGCGCCAGCAGCTTGGCCCCGCAACGGGGGGGCACAGATACGCAGTATTTT
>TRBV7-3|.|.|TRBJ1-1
CASSPPGNTEAFF
TGTGCCAGCAGCCCCCCGGGGAACACTGAAGCTTTCTTT
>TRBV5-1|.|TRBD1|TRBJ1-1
CASSLAGRGLGAFF
TGCGCCAGCAGCTTGGCCGGTAGGGGGCTCGGGGCTTTCTTT
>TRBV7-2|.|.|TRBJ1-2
CASSPAGAVYGYTF
TGTGCCAGCAGCCCGGCGGGGGCGGTATATGGCTACACCTTC
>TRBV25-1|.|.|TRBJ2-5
CASSEYSEKEETQYF
TGTGCCAGCAGTGAATACAGTGAAAAGGAAGAGACCCAGTACTTC
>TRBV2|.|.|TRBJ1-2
CASSPRGAVRGYTF
TGTGCCAGCAGTCCCAGGGGAGCGGTCCGAGGCTACACCTTC
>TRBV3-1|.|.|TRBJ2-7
CASSQALGEQYF
TGTGCCAGCAGCCAAGCCCTCGGCGAGCAGTACTTC
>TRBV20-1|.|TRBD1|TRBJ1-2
CSARDRGRGNYGYTF
TGCAGTGCTAGAGATCGCGGCAGGGGGAACTATGGCTACACCTTC
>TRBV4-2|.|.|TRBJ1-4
CASSQESRLFF
TGTGCCAGCAGCCAAGAATCCAGGCTGTTTTTT
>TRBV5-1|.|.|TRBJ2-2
CASSLDPSPGELFF
TGCGCCAGCAGCCTCGACCCATCCCCCGGGGAGCTGTTTTTT
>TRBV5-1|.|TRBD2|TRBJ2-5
CASSSSGGTSETQYF
TGCGCCAGCAGCAGCAGCGGGGGCACCTCAGAGACCCAGTACTTC
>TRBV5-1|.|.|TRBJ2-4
CASSRGPGNIQYF
TGCGCCAGCAGCCGGGGGCCTGGAAACATTCAGTACTTC
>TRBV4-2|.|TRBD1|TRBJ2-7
CASSQDSVKTGTSYEQYF
TGTGCCAGCAGCCAAGATTCGGTGAAGACAGGGACCTCCTACGAGCAGTACTTC
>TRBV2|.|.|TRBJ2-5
CASSDQTQYF
TGTGCCAGCAGTGATCAGACCCAGTACTTC
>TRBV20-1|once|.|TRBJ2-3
CTVEGGSTDTQYF
TGCACCGTCGAGGGGGGCAGCACAGATACGCAGTATTTT
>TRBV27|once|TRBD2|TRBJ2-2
CASTRGGSNTGELFF
TGTGCCAGCACACGCGGGGGGTCGAACACCGGGGAGCTGTTTTTT
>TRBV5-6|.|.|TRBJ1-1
CASSLEEGTEAFF
TGTGCCAGCAGCTTGGAGGAGGGCACTGAAGCTTTCTTT
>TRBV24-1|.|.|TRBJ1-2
CATSDPGAKLEGYGYTF
TGTGCCACCAGTGATCCCGGGGCCAAGCTAGAGGGCTATGGCTACACCTTC
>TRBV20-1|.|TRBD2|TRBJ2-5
CSAPPGGQAEETQYF
TGCAGTGCCCCGCCGGGGGGGCAGGCGGAAGAGACCCAGTACTTC